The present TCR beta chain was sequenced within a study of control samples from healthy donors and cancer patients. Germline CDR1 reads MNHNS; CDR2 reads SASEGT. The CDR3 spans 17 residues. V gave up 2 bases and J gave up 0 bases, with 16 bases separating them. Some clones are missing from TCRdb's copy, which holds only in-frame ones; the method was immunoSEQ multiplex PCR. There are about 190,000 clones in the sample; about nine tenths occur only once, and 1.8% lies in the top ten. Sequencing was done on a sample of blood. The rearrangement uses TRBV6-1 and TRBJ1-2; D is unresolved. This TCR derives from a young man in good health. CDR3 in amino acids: CASSERSGKASNYGYTF. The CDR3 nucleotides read TGTGCCAGCAGTGAACGGTCGGGAAAGGCTTCTAACTATGGCTACACCTTC.